The clone carrying this T cell receptor beta chain was detected only a few times. The antigen is undetermined. The sample originates from a study of T-cell reconstitution after alpha-beta-depleted transplantation in children. CDR1 is DFQATT, CDR2 SNEGSKA, per germline (reference sequence). The CDR3 length is 15 residues. V dropped 6 bases and J dropped 0 bases, with 15 bases sitting between them. Unique molecular identifiers were used in preparing the TCRbeta library. TCRdb called the PCR reads again in MiXCR, with one record for every CDR3 protein. Found here are some 120,000 distinct CDR3 sequences, more than 20% of them singletons; the top ten hold roughly a tenth. Notes on the study in general: Day-60 TCRbeta diversity that was high in some patients was derived from surviving recipient T cells and thymic progenitors. Roughly two months post-transplant, alpha-beta T cells reportedly originated from several hundred graft clones that had expanded. Counts and diversity of T cells one year after transplant came mostly from newly produced T cells.

This specimen consisted of PBMCs, mostly from graft donor cells, obtained 180 days after TCRalphabeta/CD19-depleted stem cell transplant. The TCR was taken from a male patient between 2 and 15 years old who had a stem cell transplant for chronic granulomatous disease, so the T cells may come from the graft donor. The chain couples TRBV20-1 to TRBJ2-1; D is possibly TRBD1 (5 bases). The CDR3 sequence: CSAADSRRSYNEQFF. The CDR3 DNA follows: TGCAGTGCCGCAGACAGCCGCCGCTCCTACAATGAGCAGTTCTTC.